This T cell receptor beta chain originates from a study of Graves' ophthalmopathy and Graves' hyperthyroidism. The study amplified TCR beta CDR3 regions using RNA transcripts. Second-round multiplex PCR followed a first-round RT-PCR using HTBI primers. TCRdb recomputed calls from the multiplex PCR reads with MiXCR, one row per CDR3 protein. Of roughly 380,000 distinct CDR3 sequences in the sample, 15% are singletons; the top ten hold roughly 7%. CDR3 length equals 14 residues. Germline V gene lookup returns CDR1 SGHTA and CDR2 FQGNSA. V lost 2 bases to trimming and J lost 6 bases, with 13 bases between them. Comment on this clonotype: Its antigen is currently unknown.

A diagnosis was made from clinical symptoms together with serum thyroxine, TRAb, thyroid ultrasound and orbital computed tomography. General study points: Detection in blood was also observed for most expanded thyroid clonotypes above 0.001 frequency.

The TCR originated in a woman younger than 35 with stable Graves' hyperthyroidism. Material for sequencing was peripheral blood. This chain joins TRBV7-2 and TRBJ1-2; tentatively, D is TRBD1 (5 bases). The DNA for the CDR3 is TGTGCCAGCAGCTTACTTCCTCAGGGCAATGGCTACACCTTC. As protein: CASSLLPQGNGYTF.